The 9 T cell receptor beta chains in this list originate from one sample, sequenced in a study of blood T cell repertoires in COVID-19. Profiling relied on immunoSEQ multiplex PCR, and the TCRdb table lists in-frame clones only, not all of them. This table holds about 360,000 clones, 70% to 90% found once. The sample taken for sequencing was peripheral blood. The origin of the receptors is a woman aged 60-75 years with COVID-19, enrolled during active disease.

J is TRBJ2-5 and V is TRBV10-3, with TRBD1 identical over 9 bases. The CDR3 is 17 residues long. The V and J ends lost 0 bases and 5 bases, in that order; junction bases with no gene match: 10. The V gene's germline CDR1 is ENHRY and CDR2 SYGVKD. The CDR3 DNA is TGTGCCATCAGTGAGTCCAGACCGGGACAGGGACAGGAGACCCAGTACTTC. It specifies CAISESRPGQGQETQYF.

V is TRBV18 and J is TRBJ1-1, with 7 bases that match TRBD1. Trimming took 4 bases from V and 0 from J; bases not matched to a gene: 8. Germline CDR1 is KGHSH and CDR2 is LQKENI. This CDR3 has 16 amino acids. This CDR3 is CASSLGTAALNTEAFF. CDR3 nucleotide sequence: TGTGCCAGCTCACTTGGGACAGCAGCCCTGAACACTGAAGCTTTCTTT.

The rearrangement joins TRBV9 to TRBJ1-6; D unresolved. The CDR3 sequence is 13 residues long. The V gene's germline CDR1 is SGDLS and CDR2 YYNGEE. V was pared by 2 bases and J by 7 bases, with 7 bases between. CDR3 nucleotides: TGTGCCAGCAGCGTGAGTAAGAATTCACCCCTCCACTTT. Protein: CASSVSKNSPLHF.

V and J are TRBV14 and TRBJ2-1, with D perhaps TRBD2 (6 bases). V lost 1 base and J lost 0, with 7 bases in between. The CDR3 has 15 residues. The V gene's germline CDR1 is SGHDN and CDR2 FVKESK. CDR3 sequence (DNA): TGTGCCAGCAGCCAAGGCGGGACCTCCTACAATGAGCAGTTCTTC. This encodes CASSQGGTSYNEQFF.

The chain is built from TRBV7-3 and TRBJ1-2, with D unclear. From germline, CDR1 is SGHTA and CDR2 FQGTGA. The CDR3 runs to 15 residues. Trimming cost V 4 bases and J 4 bases, with 16 bases left between them. CDR3 amino acids: CASSSDTTAFYGYTF. DNA for the CDR3: TGTGCCAGCAGCTCAGACACCACGGCCTTCTATGGCTACACCTTC.

For this clone: This same CDR3 is encoded by further DNA sequences in the sample. The CDR3 nucleotides read TGCGCCAGCAGCTTACAGGGCGATACGCAGTATTTT. The encoded protein is CASSLQGDTQYF. The J gene is TRBJ2-3, the V gene TRBV5-1; possibly TRBD1 for D (6 bases). The ends were cut back, 2 bases at V and 6 bases at J, with 7 bases in the middle. From germline, CDR1 is SGHRS and CDR2 YFSETQ. CDR3 size: 12 residues.

V is TRBV7-3 and J is TRBJ1-1, with TRBD1 matching over 12 bases. This CDR3 is 19 amino acids long. The V gene's germline CDR1 is SGHTA and CDR2 FQGTGA. V lost 1 base, J lost 1 base, and 10 bases stayed unmatched. CDR3 nucleotides: TGTGCCAGCAGCTTAATGGCCCCGGGACAGGGGGCCCAGAACACTGAAGCTTTCTTT. Encoded protein: CASSLMAPGQGAQNTEAFF.

The chain links TRBV5-1 to TRBJ1-2; D possibly corresponds to TRBD1 (6 bases). V lost 3 bases to trimming and J lost 2 bases, with 11 bases between them. CDR1 and CDR2 from the germline V gene are SGHRS and YFSETQ. This CDR3 has 14 amino acids. Here the CDR3 reads CASSSDRTNYGYTF. The CDR3 nucleotides read TGCGCCAGCAGCTCGGACAGAACGAACTATGGCTACACCTTC.

This chain joins TRBV7-8 and TRBJ2-3, with D tentatively TRBD2 (7 bases). Per germline, CDR1 SGHVS and CDR2 FQNEAQ. The CDR3 sequence is 16 residues long. The V end lost 5 bases, the J end lost 2 bases, and 17 bases lay between the germline ends. CDR3 region: CASSPLTGRVTDTQYF. The CDR3 bases are TGTGCCAGCAGCCCTCTAACAGGGAGGGTCACAGATACGCAGTATTTT.